This passage covers 7 T cell receptor beta chains from one sample sequenced in a study of cytomegalovirus exposure and HLA in healthy donors. PCR involved 60 Vbeta and 13 Jbeta primers. Generated by immunoSEQ multiplex PCR, the TCRdb table keeps only in-frame clones and is missing some. Of around 200,000 clones listed, under 85% are singletons. Sequencing was performed on PBMCs. These receptors were obtained from a woman aged 18-29 years in good health and CMV-seronegative.

The chain employs TRBV29-1 and TRBJ1-1; D is ambiguous. CDR1 is SQVTM and CDR2 is ANQGSEA in the germline V gene. This CDR3 contains 12 residues. Trimming removed 7 bases from V and 0 bases from J, with 9 bases in between. The CDR3 nucleotides read TGCAGCGCCTGGGCCTTGAACACTGAAGCTTTCTTT. Its translation is CSAWALNTEAFF.

The V and J genes are TRBV4-1 and TRBJ1-2; D gene uncertain. Trimming took 1 base from V and 8 from J, leaving 11 bases between them. CDR1 and CDR2 from the germline V gene are MGHRA and YSYEKL. The CDR3 is 13 amino acids. The CDR3: CASSQVEGRGYTF. The DNA of the CDR3 is TGCGCCAGCAGCCAAGTAGAGGGCCGGGGCTACACCTTC.

In this sample, this clone turned up a few times. The chain carries TRBV4-1 and TRBJ2-5, with D perhaps TRBD1 (5 bases). Germline V CDR1 and CDR2: MGHRA, YSYEKL. Trimming removed 1 base at V and 5 bases at J, with 11 bases between. The CDR3 runs to 14 residues. For the CDR3, the DNA is TGCGCCAGCAGCCAAGGTCCAGCAGGGGAGACCCAGTACTTC. Amino acid sequence: CASSQGPAGETQYF.

The chain uses TRBV9 and TRBJ1-3, with 10 bases that match TRBD1. CDR1 and CDR2 (germline): SGDLS, YYNGEE. The CDR3 is 17 amino acids. The ends lost 3 bases at V and 0 bases at J; junction bases unmatched: 6. The CDR3 protein is CASSGTGGQPSGNTIYF. CDR3 in DNA: TGTGCCAGCAGCGGGACAGGGGGACAACCCTCTGGAAACACCATATATTTT.

This clone occurred once. At one end the junction does not follow the germline gene, possibly because of a read error. This rearrangement joins TRBV5-6 to TRBJ2-7, with TRBD1 as a possible D gene (6 bases). The CDR3 loop spans 15 amino acids. Germline CDR1 SGHDT, CDR2 YYEEEE. The CDR3 sequence is CASSDPGTGYYEQCF. DNA for the CDR3: TGTGCCAGCAGCGACCCCGGAACAGGGTATTACGAGCAGTGCTTC.

The CDR3 region has the DNA TGTGCCAGCAGTGAAGGGACAACAACCCTGCAGTACTTC. This translates into CASSEGTTTLQYF. The chain carries TRBV25-1 and TRBJ2-7, with a weak D call TRBD1 (6 bases). The germline V and J ends were trimmed by 2 bases and 9 bases, with 14 bases remaining between them. Germline V gene sequence: CDR1 MGHDK, CDR2 SYGVNS. The CDR3 totals 13 residues.

This clone was seen a single time. This sequence joins TRBV7-8 and TRBJ1-1; tentative D call: TRBD1 (5 bases). With 5 bases removed from V and 0 bases from J, the gap between germline ends came to 16 bases. The CDR3 is 16 residues long. CDR1 is SGHVS, CDR2 FQNEAQ, per germline. Here the CDR3 reads CASSPRQPSMNTEAFF. The CDR3, as DNA: TGTGCCAGCAGCCCTCGACAGCCAAGCATGAACACTGAAGCTTTCTTT.